These 2 T cell receptor beta chains share one sample of origin, sequenced in a study of beta chain features in type 1 diabetes. Reverse transcription of all isolated RNA meant that expressed TCRB transcripts were sequenced. TCRdb's table, derived via immunoSEQ multiplex PCR, lists solely in-frame clones and lacks some. The top ten hold around 0.1% of the sample, which has 680,000 or so clones, roughly 15% seen once. Sample: naive CD4+ T cells from blood. The origin of the receptors is a man in his late teens or twenties in good health.

This clone was seen a handful of times. This chain joins TRBV11-2 and TRBJ2-7; the D gene is possibly TRBD2 (6 bases). The V gene lost 1 base and the J gene lost 1 base, with 8 bases spanning the gap. Germline loops: CDR1 SGHAT, CDR2 FQNNGV. This CDR3 is 14 amino acids long. The CDR3 here is CASSLGRVSYEQYF. The CDR3 region has the DNA TGTGCCAGCAGCTTAGGGAGGGTTTCCTACGAGCAGTACTTC. Filled out from reference TRBV11-2 and TRBJ2-7, the complete variable domain reads EAGVAQSPRYKIIEKRQSVAFWCNPISGHATLYWYQQILGQGPKLLIQFQNNGVVDDSQLPKDRFSAERLKGVDSTLKIQPAKLEDSAVYLCASSLGRVSYEQYFGPGTRLTVT.

The chain is built from TRBV4-3 and TRBJ2-7, with 8 positions matching TRBD2. Germline V lookup: CDR1 LGHNA, CDR2 YSLEER. Unmatched junction bases numbered 7, after V lost 0 bases and J lost 0 bases. The CDR3 is made up of 17 amino acids. The chain's CDR3 is CASSQDPQRGISYEQYF. Here the CDR3 DNA reads TGCGCCAGCAGCCAAGATCCCCAGCGGGGGATCTCCTACGAGCAGTACTTC.